These 2 T cell receptor beta chains were sequenced from one sample in a study of blood T cell repertoires in COVID-19. Sequencing was performed with immunoSEQ multiplex PCR; in TCRdb, only in-frame clones are kept and a portion is missing. The sample has roughly 30,000 clones, 70% to 90% seen once; the top ten hold around 10%. Sequences were obtained from peripheral blood. All receptors derive from a human donor in a cohort sampled during active COVID-19.

The chain's CDR3 is CASSFTGDYGYTF. Written as DNA, the CDR3 is TGTGCCAGCAGTTTTACAGGGGACTATGGCTACACCTTC. This sequence joins TRBV27 and TRBJ1-2; 7 bases are a match to TRBD1. The CDR3 consists of 13 residues. The ends lost 3 bases at V and 3 bases at J; junction bases unmatched: 1. Germline loops: CDR1 MNHEY, CDR2 SMNVEV (reference sequence).

The chain has TRBV19 and TRBJ2-2; 7 bases fit TRBD1. The germline CDR1 and CDR2 sequences are LNHDA and SQIVND (reference sequence). V was pared by 7 bases and J by 1 base, with 3 bases of the junction left unmatched. CDR3 length equals 14 residues. This CDR3 reads CASNRQGNTGELFF. In DNA form, the CDR3 reads TGTGCCAGTAACCGACAGGGGAACACCGGGGAGCTGTTTTTT.